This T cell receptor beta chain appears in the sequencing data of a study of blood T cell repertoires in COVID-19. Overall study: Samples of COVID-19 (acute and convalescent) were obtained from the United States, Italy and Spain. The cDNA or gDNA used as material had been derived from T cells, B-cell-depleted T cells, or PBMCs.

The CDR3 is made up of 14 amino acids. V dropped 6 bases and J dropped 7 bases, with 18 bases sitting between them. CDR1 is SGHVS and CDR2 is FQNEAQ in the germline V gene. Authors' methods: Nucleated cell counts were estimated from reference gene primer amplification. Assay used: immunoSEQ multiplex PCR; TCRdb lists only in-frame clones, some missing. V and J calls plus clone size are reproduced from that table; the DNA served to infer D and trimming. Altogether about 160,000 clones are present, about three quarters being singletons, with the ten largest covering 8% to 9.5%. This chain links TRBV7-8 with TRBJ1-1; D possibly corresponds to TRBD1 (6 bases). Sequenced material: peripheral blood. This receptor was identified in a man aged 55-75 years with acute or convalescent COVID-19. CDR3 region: CASRPGGAQGEAFF. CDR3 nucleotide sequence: TGTGCCAGCAGGCCGGGGGGGGCACAGGGTGAAGCTTTCTTT.